The present entry profiles one T cell receptor beta chain with its context. These data belong to a study of blood T cell repertoires in COVID-19. Study-wide background: Acute-phase and convalescent COVID-19 samples originated in the United States, Italy and Spain. T cells, B-cell-depleted T cells, or PBMCs supplied cDNA or gDNA.

This CDR3 region has 15 residues. Trimming cost V 4 bases and J 4 bases; bases outside gene matches: 10. Germline V gene data show CDR1 as SGDLS and CDR2 as YYNGEE. Authors' methods: Reference gene primers were amplified, and this amplification served to estimate nucleated cell counts. Sequencing was performed with immunoSEQ multiplex PCR; in TCRdb, only in-frame clones are kept and a portion is missing. D and trimming come from the DNA, and the V and J calls and clone size come from that table. The sample has 57,000 or so clones, approximately 83% seen once; the top ten hold about 15%. The chain carries TRBV9 and TRBJ2-5, with 7 bases identical to TRBD1. The sequenced sample consisted of peripheral blood. This receptor was obtained from a human donor in a cohort sampled during active COVID-19. CDR3 region: CASSTQTGIGETQYF. CDR3 bases: TGTGCCAGCAGCACCCAGACAGGGATTGGAGAGACCCAGTACTTC.